This T cell receptor beta chain was identified in a study of blood T cell repertoires in COVID-19. Study in general: Spain, Italy and the United States supplied samples that represented acute and convalescent COVID-19.

Clones were sequenced by immunoSEQ multiplex PCR, and TCRdb holds only the in-frame ones, with some missing. The data hold about 230,000 clones, with about 85% observed a single time. Sequenced sample: peripheral blood. The sequence derives from a middle-aged man with acute or convalescent COVID-19.

CDR3 in DNA: TGTGCCAGCAGTTTTCTGGGGGCGGCCGAGCAGTACTTC. It codes for CASSFLGAAEQYF. This chain uses TRBV27 with TRBJ2-7; TRBD1 might be the D (6 bases). Germline V gives CDR1 MNHEY, CDR2 SMNVEV (reference sequence). Deletions cut 3 bases from V and 6 bases from J, with 12 bases between. This CDR3 is 13 amino acids long.